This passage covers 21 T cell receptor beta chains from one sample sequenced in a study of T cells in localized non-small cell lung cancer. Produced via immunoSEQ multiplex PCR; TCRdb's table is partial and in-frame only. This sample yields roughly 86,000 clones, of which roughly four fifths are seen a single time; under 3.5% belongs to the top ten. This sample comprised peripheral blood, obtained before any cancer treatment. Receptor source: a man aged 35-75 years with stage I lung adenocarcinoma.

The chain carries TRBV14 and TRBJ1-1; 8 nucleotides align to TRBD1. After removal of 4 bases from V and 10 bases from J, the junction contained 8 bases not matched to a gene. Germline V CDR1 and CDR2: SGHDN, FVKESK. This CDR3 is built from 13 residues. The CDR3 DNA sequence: TGTGCCAGCAGCCCCTCAGGGGGCCGGGGAGCTTTCTTT. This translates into CASSPSGGRGAFF.

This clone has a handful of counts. CDR3 nucleotides: TGCAGCGCCCCCGGGGGGGGGAACACTGAAGCTTTCTTT. Translating it yields CSAPGGGNTEAFF. This sequence joins TRBV29-1 and TRBJ1-1; D might be TRBD1 (5 bases). CDR1 is SQVTM, CDR2 ANQGSEA, per germline. V was pared by 7 bases and J by 1 base, with 13 bases between. This CDR3 is 13 amino acids long.

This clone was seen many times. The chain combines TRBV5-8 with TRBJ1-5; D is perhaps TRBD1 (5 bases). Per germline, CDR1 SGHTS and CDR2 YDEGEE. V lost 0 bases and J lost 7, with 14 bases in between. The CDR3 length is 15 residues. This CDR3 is CASSLDGTLGQPQHF. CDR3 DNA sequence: TGTGCCAGCAGCTTGGACGGGACTCTCGGGCAGCCCCAGCATTTT.

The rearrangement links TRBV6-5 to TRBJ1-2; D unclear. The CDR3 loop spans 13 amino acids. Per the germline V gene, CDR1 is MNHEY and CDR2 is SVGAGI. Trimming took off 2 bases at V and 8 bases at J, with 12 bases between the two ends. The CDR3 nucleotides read TGTGCCAGCAGTTACAGGCCTGATGGGGGCTACACCTTC. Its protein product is CASSYRPDGGYTF.

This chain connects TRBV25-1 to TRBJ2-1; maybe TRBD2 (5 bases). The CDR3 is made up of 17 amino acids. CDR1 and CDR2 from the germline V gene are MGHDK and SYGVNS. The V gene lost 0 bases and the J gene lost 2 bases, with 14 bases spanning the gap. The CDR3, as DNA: TGTGCCAGCAGTGAATATATGAGCGGAGAGGCCTACAATGAGCAGTTCTTC. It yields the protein CASSEYMSGEAYNEQFF.

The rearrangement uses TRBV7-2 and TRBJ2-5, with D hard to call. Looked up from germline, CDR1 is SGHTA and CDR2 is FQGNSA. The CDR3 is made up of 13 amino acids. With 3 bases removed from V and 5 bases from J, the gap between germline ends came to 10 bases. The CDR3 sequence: CASSLSVEETQYF. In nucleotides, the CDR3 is TGTGCCAGCAGCTTGAGCGTAGAGGAGACCCAGTACTTC.

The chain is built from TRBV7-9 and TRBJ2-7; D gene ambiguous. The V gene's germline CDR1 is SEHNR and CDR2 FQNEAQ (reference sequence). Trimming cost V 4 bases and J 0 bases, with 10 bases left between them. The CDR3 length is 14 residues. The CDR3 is CASSSPGHSYEQYF. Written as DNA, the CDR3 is TGTGCCAGCAGCTCCCCCGGGCACTCCTACGAGCAGTACTTC.

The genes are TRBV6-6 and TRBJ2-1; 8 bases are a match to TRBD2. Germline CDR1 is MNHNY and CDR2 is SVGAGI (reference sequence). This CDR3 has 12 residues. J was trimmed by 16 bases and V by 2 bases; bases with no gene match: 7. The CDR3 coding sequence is TGTGCCAGCAGTTACCCGGCGGGAGGAGACTTCTTC. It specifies CASSYPAGGDFF.

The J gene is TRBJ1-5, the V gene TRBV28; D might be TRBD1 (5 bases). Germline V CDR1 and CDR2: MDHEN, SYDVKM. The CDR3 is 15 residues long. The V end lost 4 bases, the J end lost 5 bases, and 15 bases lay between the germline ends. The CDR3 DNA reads TGTGCCAGCAGTTCGACGTTGGGACCCTATCAGCCCCAGCATTTT. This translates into CASSSTLGPYQPQHF.

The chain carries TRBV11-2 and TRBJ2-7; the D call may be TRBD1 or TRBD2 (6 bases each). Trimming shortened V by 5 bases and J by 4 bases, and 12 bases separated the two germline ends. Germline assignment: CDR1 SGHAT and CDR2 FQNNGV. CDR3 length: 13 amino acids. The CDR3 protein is CASSLEGGYEQYF. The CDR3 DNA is TGTGCCAGCAGCCTCGAGGGGGGTTACGAGCAGTACTTC. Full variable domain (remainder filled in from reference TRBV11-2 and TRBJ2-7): EAGVAQSPRYKIIEKRQSVAFWCNPISGHATLYWYQQILGQGPKLLIQFQNNGVVDDSQLPKDRFSAERLKGVDSTLKIQPAKLEDSAVYLCASSLEGGYEQYFGPGTRLTVT.

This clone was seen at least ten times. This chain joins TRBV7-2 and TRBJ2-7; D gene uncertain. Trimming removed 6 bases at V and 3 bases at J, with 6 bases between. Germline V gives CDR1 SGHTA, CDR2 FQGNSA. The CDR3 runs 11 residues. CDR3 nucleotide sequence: TGTGCCAGCAGTTCCCTCTACGAGCAGTACTTC. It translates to CASSSLYEQYF.

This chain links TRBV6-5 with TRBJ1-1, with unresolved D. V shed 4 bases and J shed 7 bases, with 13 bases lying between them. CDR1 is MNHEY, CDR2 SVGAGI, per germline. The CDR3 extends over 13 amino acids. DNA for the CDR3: TGTGCCAGCAGTTCAACAGAGATGAATGAAGCTTTCTTT. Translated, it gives CASSSTEMNEAFF.

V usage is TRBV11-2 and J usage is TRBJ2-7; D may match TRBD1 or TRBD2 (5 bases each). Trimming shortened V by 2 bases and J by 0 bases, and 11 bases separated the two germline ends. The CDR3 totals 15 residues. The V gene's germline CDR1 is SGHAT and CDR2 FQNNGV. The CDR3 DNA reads TGTGCCAGCAGCTTACCTGGGGGAAGCTCCTACGAGCAGTACTTC. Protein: CASSLPGGSSYEQYF.

This CDR3 is CASSLKDGILNYGYTF. DNA for the CDR3: TGTGCCAGCAGCTTAAAAGACGGGATCCTTAACTATGGCTACACCTTC. The chain joins TRBV11-1 to TRBJ1-2, with D uncertain. CDR1 is SGHAT, CDR2 FQDESV, per germline (reference sequence). The CDR3 is made up of 16 amino acids. V was trimmed by 2 bases and J by 1 base, leaving 14 bases between them.

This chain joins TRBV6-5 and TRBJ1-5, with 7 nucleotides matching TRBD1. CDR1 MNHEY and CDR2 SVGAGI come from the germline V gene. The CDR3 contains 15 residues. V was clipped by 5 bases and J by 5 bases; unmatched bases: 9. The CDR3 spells CASSPLDRRDQPQHF. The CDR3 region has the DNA TGTGCCAGCAGTCCCCTGGACAGGCGAGATCAGCCCCAGCATTTT.

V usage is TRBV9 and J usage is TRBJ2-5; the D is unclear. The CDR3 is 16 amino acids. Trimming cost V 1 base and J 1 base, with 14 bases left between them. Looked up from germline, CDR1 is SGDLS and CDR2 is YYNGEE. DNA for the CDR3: TGTGCCAGCAGCGTAAGGGATCGTTTCCCCCAAGAGACCCAGTACTTC. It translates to CASSVRDRFPQETQYF. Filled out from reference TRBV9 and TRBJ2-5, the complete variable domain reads DSGVTQTPKHLITATGQRVTLRCSPRSGDLSVYWYQQSLDQGLQFLIQYYNGEERAKGNILERFSAQQFPDLHSELNLSSLELGDSALYFCASSVRDRFPQETQYFGPGTRLLVL.

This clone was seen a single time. The CDR3 reads CSGQTGHEQYF. CDR3 in DNA: TGCAGCGGCCAAACGGGCCACGAGCAGTACTTC. V gene TRBV29-1 combines with J gene TRBJ2-5, with D hard to call. The DNA matches TRBJ2-7 better at its end, which makes the J call doubtful. CDR3 length: 11 amino acids. The V gene's germline CDR1 is SQVTM and CDR2 ANQGSEA.

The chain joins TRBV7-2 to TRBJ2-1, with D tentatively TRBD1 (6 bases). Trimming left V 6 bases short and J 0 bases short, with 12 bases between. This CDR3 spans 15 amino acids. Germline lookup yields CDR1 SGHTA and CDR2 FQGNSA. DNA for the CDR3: TGTGCCAGCAGTCGACAGGTAAGCTCCTACAATGAGCAGTTCTTC. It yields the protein CASSRQVSSYNEQFF.

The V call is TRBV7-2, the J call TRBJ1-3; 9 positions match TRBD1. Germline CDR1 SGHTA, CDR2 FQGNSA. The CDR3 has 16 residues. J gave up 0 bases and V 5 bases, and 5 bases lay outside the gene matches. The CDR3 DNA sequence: TGTGCCAGCAGCCCCCGGGACAGGGCCTCTGGAAACACCATATATTTT. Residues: CASSPRDRASGNTIYF.

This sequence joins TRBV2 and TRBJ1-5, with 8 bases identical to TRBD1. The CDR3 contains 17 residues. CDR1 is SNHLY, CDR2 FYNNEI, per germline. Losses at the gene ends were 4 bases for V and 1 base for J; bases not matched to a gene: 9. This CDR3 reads CASSAAGGGLSNQPQHF. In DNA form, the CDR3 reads TGTGCCAGCAGTGCAGCAGGGGGCGGTTTGAGCAATCAGCCCCAGCATTTT.

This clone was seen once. The CDR3 sequence: CASSLDGTDTEAFF. DNA of the CDR3: TGTGCCAGCAGCTTAGACGGGACGGACACTGAAGCTTTCTTT. The chain joins TRBV11-2 to TRBJ1-1; D might be TRBD1 (5 bases). The CDR3 length is 14 residues. Germline values: CDR1 SGHAT, CDR2 FQNNGV. V lost 0 bases and J 3 bases, leaving 8 bases between the germline ends. Combining the CDR3 with reference TRBV11-2 and TRBJ1-1 gives the whole variable domain EAGVAQSPRYKIIEKRQSVAFWCNPISGHATLYWYQQILGQGPKLLIQFQNNGVVDDSQLPKDRFSAERLKGVDSTLKIQPAKLEDSAVYLCASSLDGTDTEAFFGQGTRLTVV.